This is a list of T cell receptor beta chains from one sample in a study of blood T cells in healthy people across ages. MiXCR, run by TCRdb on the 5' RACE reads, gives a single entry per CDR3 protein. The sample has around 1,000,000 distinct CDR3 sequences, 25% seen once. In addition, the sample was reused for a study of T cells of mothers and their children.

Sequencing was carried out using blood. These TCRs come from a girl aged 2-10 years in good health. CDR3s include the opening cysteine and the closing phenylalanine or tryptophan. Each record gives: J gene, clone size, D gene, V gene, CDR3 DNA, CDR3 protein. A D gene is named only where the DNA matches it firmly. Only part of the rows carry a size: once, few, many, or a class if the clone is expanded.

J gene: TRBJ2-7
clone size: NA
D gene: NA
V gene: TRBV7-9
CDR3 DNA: TGTGCCAGCAGCTCCCCCCGGGCCCTTGGGACCTACGAGCAGTACTTC
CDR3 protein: CASSSPRALGTYEQYF

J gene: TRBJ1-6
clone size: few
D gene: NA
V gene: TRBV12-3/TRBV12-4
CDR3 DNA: TGTGCCAGCAGTTTAATAGTCCCCGGGGCCGATGATAATTCACCCCTCCACTTT
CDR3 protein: CASSLIVPGADDNSPLHF

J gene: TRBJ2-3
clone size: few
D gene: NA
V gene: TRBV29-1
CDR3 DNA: TGCAGCGTTGGGCGGCCGCTCACAGATACGCAGTATTTT
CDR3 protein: CSVGRPLTDTQYF

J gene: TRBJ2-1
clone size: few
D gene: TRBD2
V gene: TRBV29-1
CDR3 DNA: TGCAGCGCCGTCTATCAGCGGGAGGGCGTTGAGCAGTTCTTC
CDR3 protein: CSAVYQREGVEQFF

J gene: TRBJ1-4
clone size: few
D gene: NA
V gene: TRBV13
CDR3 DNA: TGTGCCAGCAGCTCACCGGGCCACCAGGCAGAAAAACCGTTTTTT
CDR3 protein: CASSSPGHQAEKPFF

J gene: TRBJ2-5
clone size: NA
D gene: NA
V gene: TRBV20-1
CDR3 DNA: TGCAGTGCTAGAGATCTGGAAGAGGAGGGGACCCAGTACTTC
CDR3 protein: CSARDLEEEGTQYF

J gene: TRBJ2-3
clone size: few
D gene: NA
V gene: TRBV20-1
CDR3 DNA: TGCAGTGCTAGAGATCTACGGAGCCCCACAGATACGCAGTATTTT
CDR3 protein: CSARDLRSPTDTQYF

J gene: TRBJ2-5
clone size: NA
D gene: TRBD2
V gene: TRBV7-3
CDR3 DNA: TGTGCCAGCAGCTTAATGGCGGGGGGGCGAGAGACCCAGTACTTC
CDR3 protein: CASSLMAGGRETQYF

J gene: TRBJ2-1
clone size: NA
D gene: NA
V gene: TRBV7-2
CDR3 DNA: TGTGCCAGCAGCTTAGACAGCGACTCCTACAATGAGCAGTTCTTC
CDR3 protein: CASSLDSDSYNEQFF

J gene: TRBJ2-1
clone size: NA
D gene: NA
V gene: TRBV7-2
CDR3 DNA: TGTGCCAGCAGCTCGGCGACGTACGGAGGGGGAGAAGAGCAGTTCTTC
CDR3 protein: CASSSATYGGGEEQFF

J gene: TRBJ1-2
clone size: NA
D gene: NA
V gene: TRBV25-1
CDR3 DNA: TGTGCCAGCAGTGAAATGGGGTATGGAGGTGGCTACACCTTC
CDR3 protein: CASSEMGYGGGYTF

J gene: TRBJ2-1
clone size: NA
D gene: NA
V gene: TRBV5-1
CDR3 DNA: TGCGCCAGCAGCTTTGGGGGATCTCTTCGGGATGAGCAGTTCTTC
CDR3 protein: CASSFGGSLRDEQFF

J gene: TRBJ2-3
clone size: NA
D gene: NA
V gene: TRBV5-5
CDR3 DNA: TGTGCCAGCGACAGCTTAGTTGGGTCCTACACAGATACGCAGTATTTT
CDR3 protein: CASDSLVGSYTDTQYF

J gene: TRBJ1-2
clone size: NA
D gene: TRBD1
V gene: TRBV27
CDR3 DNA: TGTGCCAGCAGTCCCTTCTCCTCTCATAGGGGACAGGGAGAAAGGGGTGGCTACACCTTC
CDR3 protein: CASSPFSSHRGQGERGGYTF

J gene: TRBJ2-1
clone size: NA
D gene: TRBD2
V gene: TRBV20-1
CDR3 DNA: TGCAGTCCCCGAGGTGGCGGGAGGGCCTACAATGAGCAGTTCTTC
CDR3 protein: CSPRGGGRAYNEQFF

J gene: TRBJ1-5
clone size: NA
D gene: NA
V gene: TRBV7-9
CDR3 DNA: TGTGCCAGCAGTTTGTCAGGAGGTGGGATCAGCAATCAGCCCCAGCATTTT
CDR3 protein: CASSLSGGGISNQPQHF

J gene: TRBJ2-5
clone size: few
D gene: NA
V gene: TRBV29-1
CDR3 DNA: TGCAGCGTTGATGCCGACGCATTTCTCCAAGAGACCCAGTACTTC
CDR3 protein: CSVDADAFLQETQYF

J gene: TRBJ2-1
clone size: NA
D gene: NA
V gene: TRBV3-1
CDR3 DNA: TGTGCCAGCAGCCACTCAGAAAGCATGAAGGTGAATGAGCAGTTCTTC
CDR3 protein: CASSHSESMKVNEQFF

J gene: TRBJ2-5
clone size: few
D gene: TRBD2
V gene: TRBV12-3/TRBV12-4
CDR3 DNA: TGTGCCAGCAGCCAGGAATATCTAGCGGGAACTGGAGAGACCCAGTACTTC
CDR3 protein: CASSQEYLAGTGETQYF

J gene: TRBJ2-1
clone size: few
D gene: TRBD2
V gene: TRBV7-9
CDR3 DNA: TGTGCCAGCAGCTTGGGAGGGAGAGATAAGGAGGGGCAGTTCTTC
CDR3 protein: CASSLGGRDKEGQFF

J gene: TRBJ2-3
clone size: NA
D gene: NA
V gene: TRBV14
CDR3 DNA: TGTGCCAGCAGCCCCCGGACACCCAGCACAGATACGCAGTATTTT
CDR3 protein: CASSPRTPSTDTQYF

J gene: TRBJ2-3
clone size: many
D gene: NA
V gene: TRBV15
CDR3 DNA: TGTGCCACCTTATTCCGGGAGACGCAGTATTTT
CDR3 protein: CATLFRETQYF

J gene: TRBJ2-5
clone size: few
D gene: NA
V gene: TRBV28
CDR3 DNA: TGTGCCAGCAGTCTCCTCATAGGGACCACCAAAGAGACCCAGTACTTC
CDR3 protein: CASSLLIGTTKETQYF

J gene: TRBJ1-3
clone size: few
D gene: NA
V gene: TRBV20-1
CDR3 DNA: TGCAGTGCTAGAGATGAAAACACCATATATTTT
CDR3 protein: CSARDENTIYF

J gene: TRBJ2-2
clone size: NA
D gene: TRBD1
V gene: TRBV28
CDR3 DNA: TGTGCCAGCAGTCGGACAGGCCGGGGCACCGGGGAGCTGTTTTTT
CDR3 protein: CASSRTGRGTGELFF

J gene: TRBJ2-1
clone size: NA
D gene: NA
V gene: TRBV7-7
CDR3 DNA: TGTGCTAGCAGCTTAGTGCTAGGGGGGCGAGACAATGAGCAGTTCTTC
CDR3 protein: CASSLVLGGRDNEQFF